Below, one TCR beta chain is given with its context. The record originates from a study of PD-1 blockade in classical Hodgkin lymphoma. The patients all showed relapse after autologous stem cell transplantation, while their brentuximab vedotin exposure varied. Magnetic negative selection of thawed PBMCs was the method by which CD4+ T cells were purified. This CDR3 has 15 amino acids. V was pared by 5 bases and J by 3 bases, with 17 bases between. The protocol was immunoSEQ multiplex PCR, while the TCRdb copy is restricted to in-frame clones and leaves out a portion. This sample yields about 12,000 clones, of which 79% are seen a single time; 1.6% belongs to the top ten.

This receptor was obtained from a human donor with classical Hodgkin lymphoma. The gene calls are TRBV23-1 and TRBJ2-7; perhaps TRBD1 as D (6 bases). TRBV23-1 is recorded as an ORF, its role being uncertain. The sample here was CD4+ T cells from blood, taken at baseline. The CDR3 region is CASSNPRDTDYEQYF. In DNA, the CDR3 is TGCGCCAGCAGTAATCCCCGGGACACCGACTACGAGCAGTACTTC.